What follows is one T cell receptor beta chain and its context. The target antigen is unknown. These data belong to a study of cytomegalovirus exposure and HLA in healthy donors. Looking at the study overall: As an earlier analysis found, around 170 million T cells yielded about 120 million unique TCR beta sequences.

The CDR3 is made up of 14 amino acids. Germline loops: CDR1 PRHDT, CDR2 FYEKMQ (reference sequence). The V end was cut by 3 bases, the J end by 2 bases, with 11 bases between. Study conclusions and caveats: Some V segments could not be told apart, so they were left out, TRBV6-2 and TRBV6-3 among them. Later analysis associated a missense DCLRE1C variant with TCR beta V- and J-gene trimming. No immune exposure information besides CMV serostatus was available.

The PCR employed 60 Vbeta primers together with 13 Jbeta primers. Profiling relied on immunoSEQ multiplex PCR, and the TCRdb table lists in-frame clones only, not all of them. The sample carries 160,000 or so clones, about four fifths recorded once. The chain links TRBV13 to TRBJ2-7; D may be TRBD1 (5 bases). Source material: PBMCs. This TCR derives from a male donor in good health and CMV-seropositive. DNA of the CDR3: TGTGCCAGCAGCTTCCAGGGCGGAACCTACGAGCAGTACTTC. This encodes CASSFQGGTYEQYF.